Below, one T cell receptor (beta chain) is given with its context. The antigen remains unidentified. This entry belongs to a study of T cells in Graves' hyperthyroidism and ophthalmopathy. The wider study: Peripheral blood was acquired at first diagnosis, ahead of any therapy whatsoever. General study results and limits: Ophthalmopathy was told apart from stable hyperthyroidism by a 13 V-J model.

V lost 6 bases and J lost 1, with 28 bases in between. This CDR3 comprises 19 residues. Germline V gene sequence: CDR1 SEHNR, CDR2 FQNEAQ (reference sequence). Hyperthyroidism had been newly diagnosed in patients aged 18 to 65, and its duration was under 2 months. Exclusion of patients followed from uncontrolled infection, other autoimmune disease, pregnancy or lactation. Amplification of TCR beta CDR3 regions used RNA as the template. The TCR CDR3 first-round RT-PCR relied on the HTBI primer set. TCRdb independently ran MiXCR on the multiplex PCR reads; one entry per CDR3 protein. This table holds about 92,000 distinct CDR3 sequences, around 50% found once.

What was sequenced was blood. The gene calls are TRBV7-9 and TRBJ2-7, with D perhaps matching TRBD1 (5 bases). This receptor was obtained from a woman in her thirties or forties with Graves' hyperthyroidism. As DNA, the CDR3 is TGTGCCAGCAGTTTGGACCACTTCCTTAGGTGGGGCAAGTCCTACGAGCAGTACTTC. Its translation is CASSLDHFLRWGKSYEQYF. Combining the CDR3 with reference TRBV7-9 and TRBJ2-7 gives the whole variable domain DTGVSQNPRHKITKRGQNVTFRCDPISEHNRLYWYRQTLGQGPEFLTYFQNEAQLEKSRLLSDRFSAERPKGSFSTLEIQRTEQGDSAMYLCASSLDHFLRWGKSYEQYFGPGTRLTVT.